These 20 T cell receptor beta chains originate from one sample sequenced in a study of cytomegalovirus exposure and HLA in healthy donors. 13 Jbeta primers and 60 Vbeta primers were used for the PCR. Method: immunoSEQ multiplex PCR; TCRdb's copy keeps in-frame clones and lacks some. The repertoire holds some 90,000 clones, with just over 70% as singletons. The specimen sequenced was PBMCs. These receptors were collected from a man between 60 and 75 years old in good health and CMV-seronegative.

The V gene is TRBV6-5, the J gene TRBJ1-2; tentatively, D is TRBD1 (5 bases). Germline CDR1 and CDR2: MNHEY and SVGAGI. The V end lost 10 bases, the J end lost 2 bases, and 11 bases lay between the germline ends. The CDR3 is 12 amino acids. DNA of the CDR3: TGTGCCACCCGGCGGGGGAACTATGGCTACACCTTC. It encodes CATRRGNYGYTF.

The J gene is TRBJ1-4, the V gene TRBV5-1, with D perhaps TRBD1 (6 bases). This CDR3 spans 16 amino acids. Trimming left V 0 bases short and J 0 bases short, with 9 bases between. Germline V gives CDR1 SGHRS, CDR2 YFSETQ. Here the CDR3 reads CASSLGTVATNEKLFF. The CDR3 nucleotides are TGCGCCAGCAGCTTGGGGACAGTCGCAACTAATGAAAAACTGTTTTTT. The entire variable domain, with the rest obtained from reference TRBV5-1 and TRBJ1-4, is as follows: KAGVTQTPRYLIKTRGQQVTLSCSPISGHRSVSWYQQTPGQGLQFLFEYFSETQRNKGNFPGRFSGRQFSNSRSEMNVSTLELGDSALYLCASSLGTVATNEKLFFGSGTQLSVL.

Only a few counts were recorded for this clone. This chain links TRBV27 with TRBJ2-7, with D perhaps TRBD1 (5 bases). CDR3 length equals 13 residues. Per germline, CDR1 MNHEY and CDR2 SMNVEV (reference sequence). V shed 3 bases and J shed 2 bases, with 8 bases lying between them. The CDR3 DNA reads as TGTGCCAGCAGTTTGGGCAGGGCCTACGAGCAGTACTTC. It yields the protein CASSLGRAYEQYF.

The chain uses TRBV5-1 and TRBJ2-3; 8 bases map to TRBD2. Per the germline V gene, CDR1 is SGHRS and CDR2 is YFSETQ. With V trimmed by 6 bases and J by 6 bases, 12 bases remained unmatched. The CDR3 has 15 amino acids. The CDR3 is CASNGRAGEGDTQYF. In DNA, the CDR3 is TGCGCCAGCAATGGGAGAGCGGGAGAGGGGGATACGCAGTATTTT. The full variable domain, with the rest looked up from reference TRBV5-1 and TRBJ2-3, is KAGVTQTPRYLIKTRGQQVTLSCSPISGHRSVSWYQQTPGQGLQFLFEYFSETQRNKGNFPGRFSGRQFSNSRSEMNVSTLELGDSALYLCASNGRAGEGDTQYFGPGTRLTVL.

The chain combines TRBV4-1 with TRBJ1-1; possibly TRBD1 for D (6 bases). Germline V lookup: CDR1 MGHRA, CDR2 YSYEKL. V lost 6 bases, J lost 11 bases, and 13 bases lay in between. The CDR3 consists of 11 residues. CDR3 sequence reads: CASRKGGSAFF. In DNA form, the CDR3 reads TGCGCCAGCAGAAAGGGGGGGTCGGCTTTCTTT.

CDR3 loop: CASATRGGGETQYF. The CDR3, as DNA: TGTGCCAGCGCCACCAGGGGAGGGGGAGAGACCCAGTACTTC. The chain links TRBV6-1 to TRBJ2-5, with a tentative D call TRBD2 (7 bases). The CDR3 has 14 amino acids. Germline V gives CDR1 MNHNS, CDR2 SASEGT. V was pared by 8 bases and J by 4 bases, with 17 bases between.

The rearrangement uses TRBV5-6 and TRBJ1-2; 9 bases are shared with TRBD1. V shed 2 bases, J shed 8 bases, and the junction held 16 bases outside the gene matches. The CDR3 consists of 17 residues. The germline CDR1 and CDR2 sequences are SGHDT and YYEEEE. The CDR3 loop reads CASSFGLSGTGLGGYTF. The DNA of the CDR3 is TGTGCCAGCAGCTTTGGTCTGAGCGGGACAGGGTTGGGAGGCTACACCTTC.

The rearrangement uses TRBV10-2 and TRBJ2-3; D is possibly TRBD1 (5 bases). V was pared by 2 bases and J by 14 bases, with 14 bases between. The CDR3 runs 12 residues. Per the germline V gene, CDR1 is WSHSY and CDR2 is SAAADI. CDR3 nucleotide sequence: TGCGCCAGCAGTGAGGAGGACCGCCAGGGGTATTTT. It is translated as CASSEEDRQGYF.

The chain has TRBV6-4 and TRBJ2-3; 9 bases match TRBD2. The junction had 7 bases not matched to a gene; V was cut back by 7 bases and J by 2 bases. The CDR3 length is 15 residues. Germline-derived CDR1 and CDR2 are MRHNA and SNTAGT. The DNA of the CDR3 is TGTGCCAGCATCATTAGCGGGAGTAACACAGATACGCAGTATTTT. Translating gives CASIISGSNTDTQYF.

This clone was seen more than once but under ten times. The J gene is TRBJ2-1, the V gene TRBV11-2; 9 bases align to TRBD2. CDR1 and CDR2 from the germline V gene are SGHAT and FQNNGV. The length of the CDR3 is 14 residues. With V trimmed by 7 bases and J by 3 bases, 4 bases remained unmatched. In DNA, the CDR3 is TGTGCCAGCATAGCGGGGGCTAGCTACAATGAGCAGTTCTTC. It codes for CASIAGASYNEQFF.

V is TRBV7-8 and J is TRBJ2-5; 9 bases line up with TRBD1. The V gene's germline CDR1 is SGHVS and CDR2 FQNEAQ. V was pared by 4 bases and J by 4 bases, with 4 bases of the junction left unmatched. The CDR3 spans 14 residues. CDR3 protein: CASSSWDRAETQYF. CDR3 nucleotide sequence: TGTGCCAGCAGCTCCTGGGACAGGGCAGAGACCCAGTACTTC.

This clone was detected only a few times. V gene TRBV7-6 combines with J gene TRBJ2-2, with a possible D match to TRBD1 (6 bases). Germline V gene data show CDR1 as SGHVS and CDR2 as FNYEAQ. The V gene lost 1 base and the J gene lost 4 bases, with 13 bases spanning the gap. CDR3 length: 16 amino acids. CDR3 DNA sequence: TGTGCCAGCAGCTTAGAGCAGGGGAGACCCACCGGGGAGCTGTTTTTT. Encoded protein: CASSLEQGRPTGELFF.

The chain combines TRBV12-2 with TRBJ2-7; the D call TRBD1 from the table was never checked on the DNA. TRBV12-2 is a pseudogene locus. The CDR3 is 12 amino acids. CDR3 nucleotide sequence: TGTGCAAGTCGATCAGTTTACTACGAGCAGTACTTC. Translating gives CASRSVYYEQYF.

V usage is TRBV7-2 and J usage is TRBJ2-1; D may be TRBD2 (5 bases). The CDR3 consists of 14 residues. Germline CDR1 and CDR2: SGHTA and FQGNSA. V was shortened by 5 bases and J by 5 bases, with 13 bases between the two germline ends. This chain's CDR3 is CASSQRPNHNEQFF. CDR3 sequence (DNA): TGTGCCAGCAGCCAGCGGCCCAACCACAATGAGCAGTTCTTC.

This clone was seen only a few times. The chain couples TRBV2 to TRBJ2-5, with 8 bases aligning to TRBD1. The trim removed 7 bases at V and 6 bases at J, leaving 13 bases unmatched. The CDR3 has 15 amino acids. The V gene's germline CDR1 is SNHLY and CDR2 FYNNEI. CDR3 sequence reads: CASITGQGVRKTQYF. CDR3 in DNA: TGTGCCAGCATTACCGGACAGGGTGTGAGGAAGACCCAGTACTTC.

V is TRBV7-2 and J is TRBJ1-3; D may be TRBD1 (6 bases). Trimming pared 2 bases from V and 9 bases from J, leaving 14 bases between. Germline V gives CDR1 SGHTA, CDR2 FQGNSA. This CDR3 region has 14 residues. This CDR3 is CASSLLGARTTIYF. As DNA, the CDR3 is TGTGCCAGCAGCTTACTGGGGGCAAGAACCACCATATATTTT.

The CDR3 loop is CSADVDRGLGEQFF. The DNA for the CDR3 is TGCAGCGCCGATGTGGACAGGGGGCTTGGGGAGCAGTTCTTC. V gene TRBV29-1 combines with J gene TRBJ2-1, with 11 bases fitting TRBD1. CDR3 length: 14 amino acids. V was pared by 7 bases and J by 10 bases, with 12 bases of the junction left unmatched. Germline values: CDR1 SQVTM, CDR2 ANQGSEA.

CDR3 sequence reads: CASSSRTSGGADTQYF. The CDR3 nucleotides read TGTGCCAGCAGCTCACGGACTAGCGGTGGCGCTGATACGCAGTATTTT. The V gene is TRBV5-4, the J gene TRBJ2-3; 10 bases match TRBD2. Germline values: CDR1 SGHNT, CDR2 YYREEE (reference sequence). J lost 6 bases, V lost 3 bases, and 10 bases had no gene match. The CDR3 length is 16 residues.

CDR3 amino acids: CASSPDRTSGADTQYF. CDR3 sequence (DNA): TGTGCCAGCAGCCCAGACCGGACTAGCGGAGCAGATACGCAGTATTTT. The rearrangement uses TRBV7-2 and TRBJ2-3; 10 bases fit TRBD2. The CDR3 is made up of 16 amino acids. V was clipped by 5 bases and J by 4 bases; unmatched bases: 9. Germline-derived CDR1 and CDR2 are SGHTA and FQGNSA.

This chain connects TRBV19 to TRBJ1-5, with 7 bases fitting TRBD1. The germline V gene encodes CDR1 LNHDA and CDR2 SQIVND (reference sequence). The CDR3 has 15 residues. V was pared by 6 bases and J by 7 bases, with 12 bases of the junction left unmatched. As DNA, the CDR3 is TGTGCCAGTAGCGATAGAGAGGGGGCTGGACAGCCCCAGCATTTT. It translates to CASSDREGAGQPQHF.